Shown below are 25 T cell receptor beta chains from a single sample sequenced in a study of T cell clonality in common variable immunodeficiency. Using immunoSEQ multiplex PCR, the repertoire was profiled, and TCRdb retains in-frame clones only, with some absent. In total the sample includes some 38,000 clones, none of them seen once. The specimen sequenced was peripheral blood mononuclear cells. These receptors all stem from a person aged 18 to 75 in good health.

This clone has at least ten counts. The read ends 3 residues shy of where the CDR3 ends; the end is completed using the germline J gene. The chain carries TRBV29-1 and TRBJ1-2; no definite D call. Trimming took 2 bases from V and 4 from J, leaving 14 bases between them. CDR1 and CDR2 from the germline V gene are SQVTM and ANQGSEA. There are 14 residues in the CDR3. Partial CDR3 DNA: TGCAGCGTTGAACTGCCCGACACTGGCTATGGC. Protein: CSVELPDTGYG. In full, the CDR3 is CSVELPDTGYGYTF.

This clone has ten or more counts. Read data end 3 residues before the CDR3 end; the end is taken from the germline J gene. This sample includes further DNA sequences coding for the same CDR3. The rearrangement joins TRBV5-1 to TRBJ1-6; TRBD1 matches at 7 bases. Unmatched junction bases numbered 9, after V lost 4 bases and J lost 5 bases. CDR1 SGHRS and CDR2 YFSETQ come from the germline V gene. The CDR3 totals 16 residues. The chain's CDR3 is CASSVHRGSDNSPLHF. CDR3 DNA (partial): TGCGCCAGCAGCGTCCACAGGGGCTCTGATAATTCACCC.

Ten or more counts support this clone. The CDR3 is cut off 3 residues early in the read; its end comes from the germline J gene. The gene calls are TRBV18 and TRBJ2-3; TRBD2 matches at 10 bases. In germline, CDR1 is KGHSH, CDR2 LQKENI. V lost 5 bases to trimming and J lost 6 bases; unmatched junction nucleotides: 11. The length of the CDR3 is 16 residues. The DNA read from the CDR3 is TGTGCCAGCTCATCCCGGACTAGCGGAGGCCACGATACG. Translating it yields CASSSRTSGGHDT. The whole CDR3 is CASSSRTSGGHDTQYF.

This clone was picked up many times. Sequencing ends 3 residues short of the CDR3 end; the germline J gene provides the rest. This chain connects TRBV29-1 to TRBJ2-2; 11 bases line up with TRBD2. Looked up from germline, CDR1 is SQVTM and CDR2 is ANQGSEA. V shed 7 bases, J shed 5 bases, and the junction held 9 bases outside the gene matches. This CDR3 spans 15 amino acids. The CDR3 DNA, read in part, is TGCAGCGCCCGAAGCCTAGCGGGAGGTACCGGGGAG. Its translation: CSARSLAGGTGE. The CDR3 in full is CSARSLAGGTGELFF.

In its sample, this clone was seen many times. CDR3 loop: CASRIGTGYEQYF. Partial CDR3 DNA: TGTGCCAGCAGGATCGGGACAGGGTACGAG. This sequence joins TRBV7-6 and TRBJ2-7, with 9 bases matching TRBD1. The read stops 3 residues short of the end of the CDR3; the missing end is completed from the germline J gene. CDR1 and CDR2 (germline): SGHVS, FNYEAQ. The CDR3 runs 13 residues. The ends lost 6 bases at V and 4 bases at J; junction bases unmatched: 4. Based on the CDR3 plus reference TRBV7-6 and TRBJ2-7, the full variable domain is GAGVSQSPRYKVTKRGQDVALRCDPISGHVSLYWYRQALGQGPEFLTYFNYEAQQDKSGLPNDRFSAERPEGSISTLTIQRTEQRDSAMYRCASRIGTGYEQYFGPGTRLTVT.

This clone was seen repeatedly, ten times or more. The read ends 3 residues before the CDR3 terminus; that terminus is restored from the germline J gene. The chain couples TRBV5-1 to TRBJ2-5; 9 bases agree with TRBD2. V shed 4 bases, J shed 7 bases, and the junction held 8 bases outside the gene matches. The CDR3 covers 14 residues. Germline loops: CDR1 SGHRS, CDR2 YFSETQ. The CDR3: CASSPGGAGGTQYF. The DNA read from the CDR3 is TGCGCCAGCAGCCCGGGTGGAGCGGGAGGGACC.

This clone showed up many times. The read finishes 3 residues shy of the CDR3 end, and the germline J gene is used to complete it. This chain links TRBV20-1 with TRBJ2-1; 10 nucleotides align to TRBD2. The germline V gene encodes CDR1 DFQATT and CDR2 SNEGSKA (reference sequence). V was pared by 3 bases and J by 9 bases, with 11 bases of the junction left unmatched. The CDR3 runs to 15 residues. CDR3 DNA (partial): TGCAGTGCTAGGCGGCTAGCGGGAGCAGGGGTTGAG. It codes for CSARRLAGAGVE. The full CDR3 reads CSARRLAGAGVEQFF.

Turning to this clone: A far larger clone is one nucleotide away, so this likely arose from a read error. The read gets to within 3 residues of the CDR3 end, and the germline J gene fills in the rest. The chain couples TRBV6-1 to TRBJ1-2; TRBD1 agrees at 8 bases. The CDR3 extends over 15 amino acids. Germline lookup yields CDR1 MNHNS and CDR2 SASEGT. The CDR3 is CASSGGQGISYEYTF. The sequenced part of the CDR3 DNA is TGTGCCAGCAGTGGAGGACAGGGAATTTCCTACGAG.

This clone showed up many times. Coverage ceases 3 residues before the CDR3 finishes, and the germline J gene fills in the end. This chain connects TRBV7-9 to TRBJ2-7; D uncertain. Looked up from germline, CDR1 is SEHNR and CDR2 is FQNEAQ (reference sequence). The CDR3 has 12 amino acids. Trimming cost V 3 bases and J 0 bases, with 3 bases left between them. Incomplete CDR3 DNA: TGTGCCAGCAGCTTTAACTCCTACGAG. It encodes CASSFNSYE. The complete CDR3 reads CASSFNSYEQYF. The full variable domain, its missing parts supplied by reference TRBV7-9 and TRBJ2-7, is DTGVSQNPRHKITKRGQNVTFRCDPISEHNRLYWYRQTLGQGPEFLTYFQNEAQLEKSRLLSDRFSAERPKGSFSTLEIQRTEQGDSAMYLCASSFNSYEQYFGPGTRLTVT.

The table lists this clone with many counts. The CDR3 extends 3 residues past the end of the read, so its final part is completed from the germline J gene. This rearrangement joins TRBV28 to TRBJ1-4, with 7 positions matching TRBD1. V trimming: 5 bases; J trimming: 8 bases; junction bases outside the gene matches: 11. The CDR3 spans 15 residues. CDR1 is MDHEN, CDR2 SYDVKM, per germline. The CDR3 spells CASSPPGRGDEKLFF. The sequenced part of the CDR3 DNA is TGTGCCAGCAGTCCCCCGGGCAGGGGGGACGAAAAA. Variable domain in full (rest from reference TRBV28 and TRBJ1-4): DVKVTQSSRYLVKRTGEKVFLECVQDMDHENMFWYRQDPGLGLRLIYFSYDVKMKEKGDIPEGYSVSREKKERFSLILESASTNQTSMYLCASSPPGRGDEKLFFGSGTQLSVL.

This clone appeared many times. Read data end 3 residues before the CDR3 end; the end is taken from the germline J gene. This chain connects TRBV30 to TRBJ2-7, with 9 nucleotides matching TRBD1. The CDR3 has 15 amino acids. The germline V gene encodes CDR1 GTSNPN and CDR2 SVGIG (reference sequence). V dropped 8 bases and J dropped 1; count of bases not matched to a gene: 12. CDR3 in amino acids: CAGRRGTGKSYEQYF. The covered CDR3 bases are TGTGCCGGCCGTCGAGGGACAGGGAAGTCCTACGAG.

This clone was seen ten or more times. This chain's CDR3 is CASSRGGTPSTDTQYF. The DNA read from the CDR3 is TGTGCCAGCAGCAGGGGAGGGACCCCTAGCACAGATACG. The gene calls are TRBV12-3 or TRBV12-4 and TRBJ2-3, with TRBD2 as a possible D gene (7 bases). The CDR3 extends 3 residues past the end of the read, so its final part is completed from the germline J gene. The CDR3 spans 16 residues. Trimming stripped 6 bases from V and 0 bases from J, with 16 bases between.

This clone came up many times. The read gets to within 3 residues of the CDR3 end, and the germline J gene fills in the rest. This chain joins TRBV5-1 and TRBJ2-3; D may be TRBD1 (5 bases). V was trimmed by 9 bases and J by 3 bases, leaving 20 bases between them. Germline V gene sequence: CDR1 SGHRS, CDR2 YFSETQ. The CDR3 is made up of 15 amino acids. The CDR3 bases that were read are TGCGCCACCTCCGCCGATCAGGGTCGGACAGATACG. Translation gives CATSADQGRTDT. The complete CDR3 reads CATSADQGRTDTQYF. The entire variable domain, with the rest obtained from reference TRBV5-1 and TRBJ2-3, is as follows: KAGVTQTPRYLIKTRGQQVTLSCSPISGHRSVSWYQQTPGQGLQFLFEYFSETQRNKGNFPGRFSGRQFSNSRSEMNVSTLELGDSALYLCATSADQGRTDTQYFGPGTRLTVL.

This clone was observed at least ten times. With the read ending 3 residues before the CDR3 end, the germline J gene is used to fill in that end. The chain links TRBV6-1 to TRBJ1-4; no firm D call. This CDR3 spans 15 amino acids. The ends were cut back, 4 bases at V and 2 bases at J, with 11 bases in the middle. The germline V gene has CDR1 MNHNS and CDR2 SASEGT. The CDR3: CASSVGGRTNEKLFF. CDR3 bases read: TGTGCCAGCAGTGTAGGCGGGCGGACTAATGAAAAA.

This clone was found many times. The sequence runs out 3 residues before the end of the CDR3; the remainder is reconstructed from the germline J gene. This sequence joins TRBV29-1 and TRBJ1-1; D gene ambiguous. The CDR3 sequence is 13 residues long. V gave up 7 bases and J gave up 5 bases, with 17 bases separating them. The germline gives CDR1 SQVTM, CDR2 ANQGSEA. The DNA read from the CDR3 is TGCAGCGCCGGGGATTTTACAAGGACTGAA. Encoded protein: CSAGDFTRTE. In full, the CDR3 reads CSAGDFTRTEAFF.

This clone was found many times. The CDR3 sequence: CATSRGGFYTEAFF. CDR3 bases read: TGTGCCACCAGCAGAGGAGGGTTCTATACTGAA. This chain uses TRBV15 with TRBJ1-1; no clear D gene. The CDR3 goes on 3 residues after the read ends, and that part is filled in from the germline J gene. V gave up 1 base and J gave up 5 bases, with 11 bases separating them. Germline V CDR1 and CDR2: LNHNV, YYDKDF (reference sequence). The CDR3 has 14 residues.

The table lists this clone with many counts. The sequenced fragment ends 3 residues before the CDR3 boundary, so the rest is inferred from the germline J gene. The J gene is TRBJ1-1, the V gene TRBV19, with TRBD1 matching 7 bases. Trimming cost V 7 bases and J 0 bases; bases outside gene matches: 8. The CDR3 loop spans 15 amino acids. The germline V gene encodes CDR1 LNHDA and CDR2 SQIVND (reference sequence). The CDR3 DNA, read in part, is TGTGCCAGTACCACAAGGGACAGATTGAACACTGAA. Translating it yields CASTTRDRLNTE. The whole CDR3 is CASTTRDRLNTEAFF.

This clone was counted at least ten times. The CDR3 is cut off 3 residues early in the read; its end comes from the germline J gene. The chain couples TRBV19 to TRBJ1-1; 10 bases are shared with TRBD1. V was clipped by 6 bases and J by 3 bases; unmatched bases: 1. The CDR3 totals 13 residues. CDR1 is LNHDA and CDR2 is SQIVND in the germline V gene (reference sequence). The CDR3 loop reads CASSGQGDTEAFF. The sequenced CDR3 bases are TGTGCCAGTAGCGGACAGGGGGACACTGAA.

This clone was counted many times. The read halts 3 residues ahead of the CDR3 end, with the missing end drawn from the germline J gene. The chain couples TRBV18 to TRBJ2-2; no reliable D call. The CDR3 sequence is 15 residues long. From germline, CDR1 is KGHSH and CDR2 LQKENI. The sequenced CDR3 bases are TGTGCCAGCTCCCCGGCCGGTGCAGGAAATGAAAAG. Protein product: CASSPAGAGNEK. In full, the CDR3 reads CASSPAGAGNEKLFF.

This clone was counted ten times or more. The missing CDR3 end, 3 residues past where the read stops, is filled in from the germline J gene. The genes are TRBV29-1 and TRBJ1-2, with 8 bases that match TRBD1. The V gene end was trimmed by 4 bases and the J gene end by 4 bases; junction bases not matched to a gene: 2. The CDR3 is made up of 12 amino acids. The germline CDR1 and CDR2 sequences are SQVTM and ANQGSEA. The CDR3 loop is CSVGDRFYGYTF. The sequenced part of the CDR3 DNA is TGCAGCGTTGGGGACAGGTTCTATGGC.

This clone has a count of ten or more. The read finishes 3 residues shy of the CDR3 end, and the germline J gene is used to complete it. This chain links TRBV18 with TRBJ2-3; perhaps TRBD2 as D (5 bases). Germline loops: CDR1 KGHSH, CDR2 LQKENI. V dropped 3 bases and J dropped 4 bases, with 11 bases sitting between them. The CDR3 loop spans 14 amino acids. The chain's CDR3 is CASSPRGDPDTQYF. The CDR3 DNA, read in part, is TGTGCCAGCTCACCTCGGGGAGACCCAGATACG.

This clone was seen many times. The read ends 3 residues early relative to the CDR3; the germline J gene fills the gap. The J gene is TRBJ2-7, the V gene TRBV13; TRBD1 aligns across 11 bases. The CDR3 is 16 amino acids. CDR1 and CDR2 from the germline V gene are PRHDT and FYEKMQ (reference sequence). V gave up 2 bases and J gave up 5 bases; unmatched junction bases: 8. Incomplete CDR3 DNA: TGTGCCAGCAGCTTAAATTTGGGACAGGGGGGGCACGAG. Protein sequence: CASSLNLGQGGHE. The CDR3 in its entirety is CASSLNLGQGGHEQYF. Based on the CDR3 plus reference TRBV13 and TRBJ2-7, the full variable domain is AAGVIQSPRHLIKEKRETATLKCYPIPRHDTVYWYQQGPGQDPQFLISFYEKMQSDKGSIPDRFSAQQFSDYHSELNMSSLELGDSALYFCASSLNLGQGGHEQYFGPGTRLTVT.

This clone has at least ten counts. The sequence runs out 3 residues before the end of the CDR3; the remainder is reconstructed from the germline J gene. This chain uses TRBV19 with TRBJ1-6; unclear D gene. Per germline, CDR1 LNHDA and CDR2 SQIVND (reference sequence). CDR3 length equals 14 residues. Trimming removed 6 bases from V and 8 bases from J, with 14 bases in between. CDR3 protein: CASRRQGIDSPLHF. The sequenced CDR3 bases are TGTGCCAGTAGGCGACAAGGCATAGATTCACCC.

In this sample, this clone turned up a few times. The read finishes 3 residues shy of the CDR3 end, and the germline J gene is used to complete it. The chain employs TRBV20-1 and TRBJ1-4, with a weak D call TRBD1 (5 bases). CDR1 and CDR2 (germline): DFQATT, SNEGSKA (reference sequence). The ends were cut back, 0 bases at V and 6 bases at J, with 11 bases in the middle. The CDR3 extends over 14 amino acids. CDR3 loop: CSARDFGTYEKLFF. CDR3 DNA (partial): TGCAGTGCTAGAGATTTCGGGACTTATGAAAAA.

With regard to this clone: The read is 3 residues too short to cover the CDR3 end, so that end is filled in from the germline J gene. The chain couples TRBV18 to TRBJ1-2, with a weak D call TRBD1 (5 bases). CDR1 is KGHSH, CDR2 LQKENI, per germline. The CDR3 sequence is 13 residues long. The DNA read from the CDR3 is TGTGCCAGCTCACCAGGGGCTCCCTACGAC. Translated, it gives CASSPGAPYD. The full-length CDR3 reads as CASSPGAPYDYTF.